The clone carrying this T cell receptor (beta chain) was observed many times. Its antigen is unidentified. CDR1 is SGHRS, CDR2 YFSETQ, per germline. The CDR3 is 14 residues long. The germline V and J ends were trimmed by 4 bases and 8 bases, with 16 bases remaining between them. The entry originates in a study of spatial heterogeneity in lung cancer. Looking at the study overall: Consistent detection of more beta-chain than alpha-chain sequences was observed. Findings of the study overall: Resection blood, more than follow-up blood, showed ubiquitous expanded tumor TCRs.

Time point of the sample: sample taken at primary tumor resection. Whole RNA came from tumor, nontumor lung or frozen PBMC and was sequenced without being sorted. Using its own MiXCR run on the 5' RACE reads, TCRdb lists one record per CDR3 protein. The table shows roughly 15,000 distinct CDR3 sequences, with around 8% occurring only once. This rearrangement joins TRBV5-1 to TRBJ2-4; tentatively, D is TRBD2 (6 bases). Here the sequenced sample was PBMCs, taken at surgery. This TCR derives from a female donor with early-stage non-small cell lung cancer. Here the CDR3 reads CASSVSGTGDIQYF. CDR3 DNA: TGCGCCAGCAGCGTGTCCGGGACTGGGGACATTCAGTACTTC.